Below are 29 T cell receptor beta chains sequenced from a single sample in a study of T cells in Graves' hyperthyroidism and ophthalmopathy (dated by TCRdb to the late 2010s). The library relied on multiplex PCR. Sequencing instrument: Illumina HiSeq 2000. The TCR beta CDR3 regions were amplified from the RNA transcripts. For the first round of RT-PCR on the TCR CDR3, the HTBI primer set was used together with the Qiagen OneStep RT-PCR kit. In-frame beta chains were kept once TCRdb had trimmed the public reads at Q25 with fastp and called clones with MiXCR. Each CDR3 protein appears once, grouped with its most common genes and DNA. Present in this sample are under 200,000 distinct CDR3 sequences, around 8.9% of which were seen just once. Roughly 23% of the sample is taken by the ten largest. The sequenced material came from blood. These receptors were taken from a woman between 18 and 29 years old with Graves' hyperthyroidism that later progressed to Graves' ophthalmopathy.

The genes are TRBV27 and TRBJ2-1; the match to TRBD1 covers 12 bases. V was clipped by 4 bases and J by 5 bases; unmatched bases: 3. This CDR3 contains 15 residues. Germline V gene sequence: CDR1 MNHEY, CDR2 SMNVEV (reference sequence). The CDR3 coding sequence is TGTGCCAGCAGTTCCGGGACAGGGGGCCACAATGAGCAGTTCTTC. Its protein product is CASSSGTGGHNEQFF.

This clonotype was detected ten times or more. The genes are TRBV3-1 and TRBJ1-4; D unclear. This CDR3 is 14 amino acids long. Germline CDR1 and CDR2: LGHDT and YNNKEL (reference sequence). Trimming removed 2 bases from V and 4 bases from J, with 8 bases in between. The CDR3 reads CASSQWQDNEKLFF. The CDR3 nucleotides read TGTGCCAGCAGCCAATGGCAGGATAATGAAAAACTGTTTTTT.

This clonotype was counted at least ten times. This chain joins TRBV10-3 and TRBJ1-6; TRBD1 agrees at 7 bases. CDR3 length: 14 amino acids. CDR1 and CDR2 from the germline V gene are ENHRY and SYGVKD. The V segment lost 2 bases and the J segment 6 bases; nucleotides outside the gene matches: 1. DNA for the CDR3: TGTGCCATCAGTGAGACAGGGGTTAATTCACCCCTCCACTTT. Amino acids: CAISETGVNSPLHF.

In its sample, this clonotype was seen many times. This chain uses TRBV11-1 with TRBJ2-7; D gene unclear. Germline V CDR1 and CDR2: SGHAT, FQDESV (reference sequence). This CDR3 has 15 residues. Between the trimmed V and J ends, which lost 3 bases and 2 bases, there was a span of 14 bases. DNA of the CDR3: TGTGCCAGCAGCTTCGGTGGCTTTACTGCCTACGAGCAGTACTTC. It codes for CASSFGGFTAYEQYF.

This clonotype showed up many times. The chain uses TRBV12-5 and TRBJ2-1; 7 nucleotides align to TRBD2. CDR1 LGHNT and CDR2 FRNRAP come from the germline V gene. With 1 base clipped from V and 5 bases from J, the junction kept 11 bases outside the gene matches. The CDR3 spans 17 residues. The CDR3 nucleotides read TGTGCTAGTGGTTTGGGGGTGACTAGCAAGAAACACAATGAGCAGTTCTTC. It yields the protein CASGLGVTSKKHNEQFF.

This clonotype was seen at least ten times. V and J are TRBV3-1 and TRBJ2-1; 8 nucleotides align to TRBD2. The CDR3 consists of 17 residues. The junction had 16 bases not matched to a gene; V was cut back by 5 bases and J by 7 bases. CDR1 and CDR2 from the germline V gene are LGHDT and YNNKEL (reference sequence). The CDR3 sequence is CASSEALIGGAWNEQFF. In DNA form, the CDR3 reads TGTGCCAGCAGCGAAGCCCTAATCGGGGGGGCCTGGAATGAGCAGTTCTTC.

This clonotype was found a few times. The CDR3 DNA is TGTGCCAGCAGCCACTCCCGGAATCAGCCCCAGCATTTT. It encodes CASSHSRNQPQHF. The chain uses TRBV14 and TRBJ1-5; D unresolved. V lost 3 bases and J lost 4, with 7 bases in between. Looked up from germline, CDR1 is SGHDN and CDR2 is FVKESK. The CDR3 sequence is 13 residues long.

This clonotype came up many times. The V call is TRBV20-1, the J call TRBJ2-1; D is perhaps TRBD1 or TRBD2 (5 bases each). Trimming removed 8 bases from V and 6 bases from J, with 23 bases in between. CDR1 and CDR2 (germline): DFQATT, SNEGSKA (reference sequence). This CDR3 comprises 15 residues. In nucleotides, the CDR3 is TGCAGTACCCTGAGCCTGGGGGAGTCCGGCAATGAGCAGTTCTTC. Protein sequence: CSTLSLGESGNEQFF.

A remark on this clonotype: A much more abundant neighbour one base away suggests this may be a read error. The rearrangement links TRBV7-9 to TRBJ1-2, with D maybe TRBD1 (6 bases). Trimming pared 4 bases from V and 8 bases from J, leaving 17 bases between. Germline CDR1 reads SEHNR; CDR2 reads FQNEAQ (reference sequence). CDR3 length equals 14 residues. CDR3 bases: TGTGCCAGCAGCTCCCAAACAGGGTTGGAGGGCTACACCTTC. Translated, it gives CASSSQTGLEGYTF.

This clonotype was counted only a few times. This may stem from a read error, because a much larger clone lies one nucleotide away. The rearrangement links TRBV7-2 to TRBJ1-2; 10 bases map to TRBD1. Germline lookup yields CDR1 SGHTA and CDR2 FQGNSA. This CDR3 contains 13 residues. The CDR3 coding sequence is TGTGTCAGCAGCCAGGGACAGGGGCCTGGCTACACCTTC. Translated, it gives CVSSQGQGPGYTF.

Ten or more counts support this clonotype. CDR3 protein: CASSALSSLGYTF. The CDR3 coding sequence is TGTGCCAGCAGTGCTTTGAGTTCGCTGGGCTACACCTTC. The genes are TRBV2 and TRBJ1-2; D is unclear. The CDR3 covers 13 residues. The V end was cut by 4 bases, the J end by 8 bases, with 14 bases between. The V gene's germline CDR1 is SNHLY and CDR2 FYNNEI.

This clonotype was counted at least ten times. The J gene is TRBJ2-7, the V gene TRBV7-8, with TRBD2 matching over 12 bases. J gave up 3 bases and V 5 bases, and 8 bases lay outside the gene matches. The CDR3 is made up of 16 amino acids. Germline V lookup: CDR1 SGHVS, CDR2 FQNEAQ. CDR3 bases: TGTGCCAGCAGCCCCAAGACTAGCGGGGGTTTCTACGAGCAGTACTTC. Its protein is CASSPKTSGGFYEQYF.

This clonotype has ten or more counts. The V call is TRBV28, the J call TRBJ1-2, with D unresolved. Germline V gene lookup returns CDR1 MDHEN and CDR2 SYDVKM. Trimming left V 7 bases short and J 4 bases short, with 16 bases between. The CDR3 has 14 residues. The CDR3 spells CASIPRGGGYGYTF. As DNA, the CDR3 is TGTGCCAGCATACCCCGGGGTGGAGGCTATGGCTACACCTTC.

This clonotype was seen at least ten times. This chain links TRBV5-7 with TRBJ2-7; weak D call: TRBD1 (5 bases). TRBV5-7 is labeled an ORF, and its function is uncertain. The CDR3 is made up of 15 amino acids. V dropped 4 bases and J dropped 0 bases, with 14 bases sitting between them. CDR3 DNA: TGTGCCAGCAGCGCTTATGATGACAGCTCCTACGAGCAGTACTTC. Its translation is CASSAYDDSSYEQYF.

The chain couples TRBV20-1 to TRBJ1-4; D is undetermined. The V gene's germline CDR1 is DFQATT and CDR2 SNEGSKA (reference sequence). The CDR3 length is 13 residues. V lost 1 base to trimming and J lost 5 bases, with 8 bases between them. The DNA for the CDR3 is TGCAGTGCTAGAGCCCGCCAGAATGAAAAACTGTTTTTT. Its protein is CSARARQNEKLFF.

This clonotype was found many times. The genes are TRBV7-2 and TRBJ2-1, with D possibly matching TRBD2 (6 bases). V was pared by 8 bases and J by 10 bases, with 12 bases between. The CDR3 loop spans 11 amino acids. Germline V lookup: CDR1 SGHTA, CDR2 FQGNSA. The CDR3 sequence: CASYDAGEQFF. Here the CDR3 DNA reads TGTGCCAGCTACGATGCGGGAGAGCAGTTCTTC.

This clonotype showed up many times. The rearrangement joins TRBV27 to TRBJ1-1; 7 nucleotides align to TRBD1. Germline-derived CDR1 and CDR2 are MNHEY and SMNVEV (reference sequence). This CDR3 has 13 residues. Trimming at V came to 6 bases and at J to 4 bases, leaving 5 bases not matched to a gene. The CDR3 protein is CASRRQGSTEAFF. The CDR3 DNA is TGTGCCAGCAGGCGACAGGGATCCACTGAAGCTTTCTTT.

Many counts were recorded for this clonotype. This chain connects TRBV7-9 to TRBJ1-5, with D tentatively TRBD1 (6 bases). V lost 2 bases and J lost 1, with 15 bases in between. This CDR3 is built from 17 residues. Per the germline V gene, CDR1 is SEHNR and CDR2 is FQNEAQ (reference sequence). CDR3 in amino acids: CASSLWAGVMSNQPQHF. In DNA, the CDR3 is TGTGCCAGCAGCTTATGGGCAGGGGTCATGAGCAATCAGCCCCAGCATTTT.

This clonotype was observed at least ten times. V and J are TRBV10-1 and TRBJ2-3; 7 bases match TRBD2. Trimming removed 4 bases from V and 4 bases from J; junction bases left unmatched: 5. This CDR3 is 14 amino acids long. Germline V CDR1 and CDR2: WNHNN, SYGVQD (reference sequence). CDR3 residues: CASSVGLGPDTQYF. DNA for the CDR3: TGCGCCAGCAGTGTTGGACTAGGACCAGATACGCAGTATTTT.

This clonotype came up many times. The V and J genes are TRBV12-3 or TRBV12-4 and TRBJ2-2, with a possible D match to TRBD1 (5 bases). The CDR3 has 14 amino acids. V was cut by 3 bases and J by 6 bases, with 11 bases left in between. The CDR3 here is CASSFQGTPGELFF. CDR3 in DNA: TGTGCCAGCAGTTTCCAGGGTACCCCCGGGGAGCTGTTTTTT.

This clonotype came up a few times. The junction departs from germline at one end; a sequencing error may be responsible. The chain couples TRBV5-1 to TRBJ2-3; the match to TRBD1 covers 8 bases. Germline V lookup: CDR1 SGHRS, CDR2 YFSETQ. This CDR3 comprises 16 residues. CDR3 sequence: CANSNQGAPSTDTQYF. The DNA for the CDR3 is TGCGCCAACAGCAACCAGGGGGCACCTAGCACAGATACGCAGTATTTT.

At least ten counts were recorded for this clonotype. The genes are TRBV6-1 and TRBJ1-6; a possible D gene is TRBD1 (5 bases). Germline loops: CDR1 MNHNS, CDR2 SASEGT. V lost 5 bases, J lost 5 bases, and 10 bases lay in between. There are 14 residues in the CDR3. The CDR3 DNA reads TGTGCCAGCAGTTACAGGCTAGATAATTCACCCCTCCACTTT. Protein: CASSYRLDNSPLHF.

As for this clonotype: This may stem from a read error, because a much larger clone lies one nucleotide away. The CDR3 ends on some other residue instead of the conserved phenylalanine or tryptophan, so this is likely a read error. The J gene is TRBJ1-6, the V gene TRBV30; no clear D gene. The germline V gene encodes CDR1 GTSNPN and CDR2 SVGIG (reference sequence). V lost 2 bases and J lost 7, with 12 bases in between. The CDR3 is made up of 14 amino acids. The CDR3 sequence is CAWSSDSINSPLHS. The CDR3 DNA reads TGTGCCTGGAGTTCTGACTCAATCAATTCACCCCTCCACTCT.

This clonotype was observed many times. The rearrangement uses TRBV15 and TRBJ2-1, with 10 nucleotides matching TRBD2. The trim removed 1 base at V and 5 bases at J, leaving 5 bases unmatched. The CDR3 is 16 amino acids. The V gene's germline CDR1 is LNHNV and CDR2 YYDKDF (reference sequence). For the CDR3, the DNA is TGTGCCACCAGCAGAGGTTCTAGCGGGAGCGACAATGAGCAGTTCTTC. Translating it yields CATSRGSSGSDNEQFF.

This clonotype was detected ten times or more. The CDR3 DNA follows: TGTGCCATCGCCAGGGCCTCGAACACTGAAGCTTTCTTT. This encodes CAIARASNTEAFF. The chain is built from TRBV10-3 and TRBJ1-1, with a weak D call TRBD1 (5 bases). V shed 8 bases and J shed 1 base, with 11 bases lying between them. The length of the CDR3 is 13 residues. Germline CDR1 is ENHRY and CDR2 is SYGVKD.

This clonotype was found many times. The chain links TRBV6-1 to TRBJ1-2, with D perhaps TRBD1 (5 bases). The CDR3 is 15 residues long. Per the germline V gene, CDR1 is MNHNS and CDR2 is SASEGT. V lost 5 bases to trimming and J lost 4 bases, with 17 bases between them. CDR3 in amino acids: CASSYTTTDLYGYTF. The CDR3 DNA follows: TGTGCCAGCAGTTACACGACGACAGATCTCTATGGCTACACCTTC.

This clonotype was seen many times. The genes are TRBV4-1 and TRBJ1-1; no firm D call. Germline CDR1 reads MGHRA; CDR2 reads YSYEKL. V was trimmed by 1 base and J by 5 bases, leaving 2 bases between them. The CDR3 has 11 amino acids. The CDR3 region has the DNA TGCGCCAGCAGCCAAGCTACTGAAGCTTTCTTT. Its protein is CASSQATEAFF.

This clonotype showed up many times. This chain links TRBV2 with TRBJ2-1; D might be TRBD1 (7 bases). The CDR3 contains 14 residues. Per germline, CDR1 SNHLY and CDR2 FYNNEI. The ends were cut back, 9 bases at V and 9 bases at J, with 21 bases in the middle. In DNA, the CDR3 is TGTGCCAGATCCGGAGACAGGGACTTACTTGAGCAGTTCTTC. Translation: CARSGDRDLLEQFF.

This clonotype showed up many times. This CDR3 reads CSVVGESGNTIYF. DNA for the CDR3: TGCAGCGTTGTAGGAGAATCTGGAAACACCATATATTTT. The genes are TRBV29-1 and TRBJ1-3; D not certain. The ends were cut back, 4 bases at V and 1 base at J, with 8 bases in the middle. The CDR3 loop spans 13 amino acids. Germline lookup yields CDR1 SQVTM and CDR2 ANQGSEA.